These 14 T cell receptor beta chains originate from one sample sequenced in a study of cytomegalovirus exposure and HLA in healthy donors. It was with 60 Vbeta and 13 Jbeta primers that the PCR ran. Using immunoSEQ multiplex PCR, the repertoire was profiled, and TCRdb retains in-frame clones only, with some absent. The sample spans 90,000 to 100,000 clones; the ten largest clones claim roughly 3.4%. Specimen: PBMCs. Receptors originate from a woman aged 25 to 39 in good health and CMV-seronegative.

The rearrangement uses TRBV5-1 and TRBJ2-5; 8 bases are shared with TRBD2. V trimming: 4 bases; J trimming: 4 bases; junction bases outside the gene matches: 9. CDR1 SGHRS and CDR2 YFSETQ come from the germline V gene. The CDR3 runs to 15 residues. DNA of the CDR3: TGCGCCAGCAGCGGAGAGGGACTAGAAGGAGAGACCCAGTACTTC. Its translation is CASSGEGLEGETQYF.

The chain combines TRBV27 with TRBJ2-5, with D unclear. The DNA end lines up better with TRBJ2-7; the J call may be wrong. There are 13 residues in the CDR3. In germline, CDR1 is MNHEY, CDR2 SMNVEV (reference sequence). CDR3 coding DNA: TGTGCCAGCAGTTCCCCACTCTCCTACGAGCAGTACTTC. Translation gives CASSSPLSYEQYF.

This chain joins TRBV10-2 and TRBJ2-5, with D unresolved. Germline V lookup: CDR1 WSHSY, CDR2 SAAADI. V was cut by 3 bases and J by 14 bases, with 19 bases left in between. The CDR3 extends over 13 amino acids. For the CDR3, the DNA is TGCGCCAGCAGTGAAATACAGTTGAATTGTTGCTACTTC. Protein: CASSEIQLNCCYF.

The chain couples TRBV11-2 to TRBJ1-2, with TRBD1 identical over 7 bases. Germline loops: CDR1 SGHAT, CDR2 FQNNGV. With 5 bases clipped from V and 1 base from J, the junction kept 16 bases outside the gene matches. CDR3 length: 18 amino acids. The CDR3 DNA reads TGTGCCAGCAGCCTTGGCAGGGACAGACTGTTACTTAACTATGGCTACACCTTC. Its translation: CASSLGRDRLLLNYGYTF.

The chain has TRBV7-9 and TRBJ2-5; D may be TRBD2 (6 bases). This CDR3 has 13 amino acids. V was clipped by 5 bases and J by 0 bases, with 7 bases between them. The germline CDR1 and CDR2 sequences are SEHNR and FQNEAQ (reference sequence). CDR3 amino acids: CASSPSDQETQYF. Written as DNA, the CDR3 is TGTGCCAGCAGCCCTAGCGACCAAGAGACCCAGTACTTC.

V usage is TRBV5-1 and J usage is TRBJ2-2; 10 nucleotides match TRBD1. Germline V gene data show CDR1 as SGHRS and CDR2 as YFSETQ. The CDR3 runs 13 residues. J gave up 3 bases and V 8 bases, and 1 base lay outside the gene matches. The CDR3 reads CASGQGDTGELFF. DNA for the CDR3: TGCGCCAGTGGACAGGGGGACACCGGGGAGCTGTTTTTT. Full variable domain (rest looked up from reference TRBV5-1 and TRBJ2-2): KAGVTQTPRYLIKTRGQQVTLSCSPISGHRSVSWYQQTPGQGLQFLFEYFSETQRNKGNFPGRFSGRQFSNSRSEMNVSTLELGDSALYLCASGQGDTGELFFGEGSRLTVL.

The chain uses TRBV5-1 and TRBJ1-1; D is undetermined. This CDR3 has 16 amino acids. Germline-derived CDR1 and CDR2 are SGHRS and YFSETQ. V was shortened by 3 bases and J by 10 bases, with 25 bases between the two germline ends. CDR3 protein: CASSSTTGPSLRGAFF. CDR3 DNA sequence: TGCGCCAGCAGCTCAACCACCGGGCCCTCTCTCCGGGGAGCTTTCTTT.

The chain uses TRBV19 and TRBJ2-5; tentatively, D is TRBD2 (6 bases). The J call may not be correct, given that the DNA end is closer to TRBJ2-7. CDR1 and CDR2 (germline): LNHDA, SQIVND (reference sequence). CDR3 size: 14 residues. DNA for the CDR3: TGTGCCAGTAGTTCCGGGGCGGGAACCTACGAGCAGTACTTC. It yields the protein CASSSGAGTYEQYF.

The chain has TRBV15 and TRBJ1-2; D ambiguous. Germline V gene data show CDR1 as LNHNV and CDR2 as YYDKDF (reference sequence). Trimming cost V 1 base and J 14 bases, with 14 bases left between them. The CDR3 length is 12 residues. CDR3 nucleotide sequence: TGTGCCACCAGCAGAGCTGAAAAGGAGCCGACCTTC. Translated, it gives CATSRAEKEPTF.

This chain joins TRBV4-2 and TRBJ2-1; 7 bases agree with TRBD1. This CDR3 is 14 amino acids long. Unmatched junction bases numbered 6, after V lost 4 bases and J lost 6 bases. Germline V gene sequence: CDR1 LGHNA, CDR2 YNFKEQ. The CDR3 coding sequence is TGTGCCAGCAGCCCAGTAGGGGGCGGCAATGAGCAGTTCTTC. Its translation: CASSPVGGGNEQFF.

The chain is built from TRBV28 and TRBJ1-1; D is possibly TRBD1 (5 bases). Germline CDR1 and CDR2: MDHEN and SYDVKM. Trimming pared 6 bases from V and 1 base from J, leaving 12 bases between. CDR3 length: 14 residues. The CDR3 nucleotides are TGTGCCAGCAGCACTCCGGGGGAGAACACTGAAGCTTTCTTT. It translates to CASSTPGENTEAFF.

This chain connects TRBV7-9 to TRBJ2-7, with 11 bases lining up with TRBD2. With V trimmed by 5 bases and J by 3 bases, 6 bases remained unmatched. Looked up from germline, CDR1 is SEHNR and CDR2 is FQNEAQ (reference sequence). The CDR3 is made up of 15 amino acids. Written as DNA, the CDR3 is TGTGCCAGCAGCCTCCCGGGACTAGCGGACTACGAGCAGTACTTC. As protein: CASSLPGLADYEQYF.

The chain combines TRBV9 with TRBJ2-7, with D possibly being TRBD2 (6 bases). Trimming took off 4 bases at V and 7 bases at J, with 21 bases between the two ends. This CDR3 region has 15 residues. CDR1 and CDR2 from the germline V gene are SGDLS and YYNGEE. CDR3 sequence reads: CASSWRSGSLEEQYF. The CDR3 DNA is TGTGCCAGCAGCTGGCGTAGCGGAAGTCTGGAGGAGCAGTACTTC.

The gene calls are TRBV7-9 and TRBJ2-1; 8 bases are a match to TRBD2. This CDR3 has 15 amino acids. The V and J ends lost 2 bases and 8 bases, in that order; junction bases with no gene match: 8. The germline V gene has CDR1 SEHNR and CDR2 FQNEAQ (reference sequence). The CDR3 here is CASSLQVGGADEQFF. As DNA, the CDR3 is TGTGCCAGCAGCTTACAGGTCGGGGGGGCGGATGAGCAGTTCTTC.